These 3 T cell receptor beta chains were sequenced from one sample in a study of T cells expressing NK-cell markers. TCRdb re-called the 5' RACE reads, yielding one record per CDR3 amino acid sequence without DNA. The sample includes 400,000 to 450,000 distinct CDR3 sequences. The sequencing input was blood T cells: a sorted CD56 or NKG2C T cell subset, CD4+ or CD8+ T cells, or bulk PBMC T cells (not recorded which). Receptor source: a woman between 18 and 75 years old in good health.

The chain recombines TRBV29-1 with TRBJ2-2; TCRdb designates TRBD2, a call that cannot be tested without DNA. The CDR3 loop spans 14 amino acids. Germline CDR1 reads SQVTM; CDR2 reads ANQGSEA. The CDR3 is CSVDRGGASGELFF.

The chain recombines TRBV7-2 with TRBJ1-1; TCRdb picks TRBD1, but there is no DNA to check that call. This CDR3 comprises 14 residues. Germline lookup yields CDR1 SGHTA and CDR2 FQGNSA. The CDR3 region is CASSPGVMNTEAFF.

The rearrangement uses TRBV5-1 and TRBJ2-1; TCRdb selects TRBD1, and the lack of DNA leaves this call unchecked. This CDR3 is 16 amino acids long. Germline-derived CDR1 and CDR2 are SGHRS and YFSETQ. The CDR3 is CASSLSREVRYNEQFF. Looking up the rest from reference TRBV5-1 and TRBJ2-1 gives the full variable domain: KAGVTQTPRYLIKTRGQQVTLSCSPISGHRSVSWYQQTPGQGLQFLFEYFSETQRNKGNFPGRFSGRQFSNSRSEMNVSTLELGDSALYLCASSLSREVRYNEQFFGPGTRLTVL.